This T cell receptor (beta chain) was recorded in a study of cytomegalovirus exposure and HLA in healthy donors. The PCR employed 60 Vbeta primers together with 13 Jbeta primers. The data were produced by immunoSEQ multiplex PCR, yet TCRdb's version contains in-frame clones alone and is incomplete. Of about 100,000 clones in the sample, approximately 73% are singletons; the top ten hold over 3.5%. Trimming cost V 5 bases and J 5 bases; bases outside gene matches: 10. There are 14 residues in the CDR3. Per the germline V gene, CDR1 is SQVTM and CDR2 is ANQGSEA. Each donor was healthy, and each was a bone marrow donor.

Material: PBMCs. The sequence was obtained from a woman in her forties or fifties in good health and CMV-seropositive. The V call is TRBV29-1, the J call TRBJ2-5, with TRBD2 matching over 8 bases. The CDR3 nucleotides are TGCAGCGTTCAGGACGGGAGGGCCTGGGAGACCCAGTACTTC. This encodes CSVQDGRAWETQYF.